This TCR beta chain was sequenced for a study of blood T cell repertoires in COVID-19. On the study more broadly: Italy, Spain and the United States were the sources of the convalescent and acute COVID-19 samples.

This table comes from immunoSEQ multiplex PCR, and its TCRdb copy is limited to in-frame clones, with some not included. The data show tens of thousands of clones, roughly 88% seen once. This clonotype was sampled from a woman at least 80 years old with acute or convalescent COVID-19. Sequenced material: peripheral blood.

The CDR3 DNA follows: TGTGCCAGTAGGTCCCCCGCAGATACGCAGTATTTT. Its translation is CASRSPADTQYF. This chain links TRBV19 with TRBJ2-3; D gene uncertain. CDR3 length equals 12 residues. Germline V CDR1 and CDR2: LNHDA, SQIVND (reference sequence). V shed 6 bases and J shed 4 bases, with 8 bases lying between them.